This TCR beta chain was identified in a study of blood T cell repertoires in COVID-19. Study-wide background: The origin of the acute and convalescent COVID-19 samples was the United States, Italy and Spain.

CDR1 is MDHEN and CDR2 is SYDVKM in the germline V gene. CDR3 length: 15 residues. V dropped 4 bases and J dropped 2; count of bases not matched to a gene: 2. Assay used: immunoSEQ multiplex PCR; TCRdb lists only in-frame clones, some missing. The sample lists more than 150,000 clones; 80% to 90% were seen once. This sequence originates from a young man with active or convalescent COVID-19. Sequencing was performed on peripheral blood. The V gene is TRBV28, the J gene TRBJ1-4; 9 nucleotides line up with TRBD1. The CDR3 loop is CASSYGTGTNEKLFF. Here the CDR3 DNA reads TGTGCCAGCAGTTACGGGACAGGGACTAATGAAAAACTGTTTTTT. The variable domain in full, with the rest retrieved from reference TRBV28 and TRBJ1-4, is DVKVTQSSRYLVKRTGEKVFLECVQDMDHENMFWYRQDPGLGLRLIYFSYDVKMKEKGDIPEGYSVSREKKERFSLILESASTNQTSMYLCASSYGTGTNEKLFFGSGTQLSVL.